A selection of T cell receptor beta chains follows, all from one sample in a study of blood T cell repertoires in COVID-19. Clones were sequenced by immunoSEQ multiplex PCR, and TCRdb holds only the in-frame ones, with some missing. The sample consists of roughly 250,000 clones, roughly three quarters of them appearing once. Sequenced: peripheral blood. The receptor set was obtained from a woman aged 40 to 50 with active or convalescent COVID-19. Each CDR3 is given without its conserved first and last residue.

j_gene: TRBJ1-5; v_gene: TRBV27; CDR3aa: ASSPVAGARPQH
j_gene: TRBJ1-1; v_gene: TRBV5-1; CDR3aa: ASSFGQNTEAF
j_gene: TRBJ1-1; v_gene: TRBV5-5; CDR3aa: ASSATGNTEAF
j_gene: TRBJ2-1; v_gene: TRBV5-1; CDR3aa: ASSLGDISDNEQF
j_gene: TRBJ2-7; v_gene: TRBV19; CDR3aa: ASSGAYEQY
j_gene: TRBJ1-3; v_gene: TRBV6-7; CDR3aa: ARVTAPSGNTIY
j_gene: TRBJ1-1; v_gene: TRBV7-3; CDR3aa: ASSLQGMDTEAF
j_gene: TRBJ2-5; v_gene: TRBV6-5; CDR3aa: ASRRTGGGETQY
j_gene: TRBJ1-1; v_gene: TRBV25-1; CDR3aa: ASSSNRKLF
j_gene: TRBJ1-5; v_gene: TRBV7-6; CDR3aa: ASSPGVWDLNQPQH
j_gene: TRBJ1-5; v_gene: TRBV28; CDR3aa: ASILDGARDQPQH
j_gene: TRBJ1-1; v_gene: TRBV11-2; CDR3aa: ASSLDDRVGEAF
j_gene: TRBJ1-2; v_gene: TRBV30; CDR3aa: AWLGPTSVYGYT